This T cell receptor (beta chain) came from a study of response to subunit inactivated influenza vaccine. General study findings and limits: The authors suggested that every seasonal influenza vaccination recruits few new T cells.

This CDR3 has 15 amino acids. V was trimmed by 0 bases and J by 2 bases, leaving 11 bases between them. Germline V gives CDR1 LGHDT, CDR2 YNNKEL (reference sequence). Using its own MiXCR run on the RT-PCR reads, TCRdb lists one record per CDR3 protein. The sample lists 530,000 or so distinct CDR3 sequences; roughly 15% were seen once. In the case of this clonotype: Its antigen remains unidentified.

V is TRBV3-1 and J is TRBJ2-7; D is uncertain. The sequenced sample was PBMCs from blood, obtained 11 to 12 days after vaccination. The receptor's source is a middle-aged man who received an inactivated influenza vaccine. The CDR3 nucleotides are TGTGCCAGCAGCCAAGATCGAGAGGACCCCTACGAGCAGTACTTC. Residues: CASSQDREDPYEQYF.